Described below is a single TCR beta chain sequence and its context. Assay: immunoSEQ multiplex PCR; the TCRdb copy retains only in-frame clones and omits some. Of around 90,000 clones in the sample, roughly 86% are singletons; the top ten hold over 20%. This entry belongs to a study of control samples from healthy donors and cancer patients. The CDR3 contains 11 residues. Between the trimmed V and J ends, which lost 7 bases and 5 bases, there was a span of 7 bases. Germline CDR1 and CDR2: KGHDR and SFDVKD. Sequences were obtained from blood. The gene calls are TRBV24-1 and TRBJ2-5; no clear D. The receptor comes from a young man in good health. CDR3 loop: CATSDRETQYF. CDR3 in DNA: TGTGCCACCAGCGACCGGGAGACCCAGTACTTC.